This TCR beta chain was obtained from a study of T cell responses to AZD1222 COVID-19 vaccine. Note on this clone: The antigen is not known.

TCRdb keeps only in-frame clones here, not all; method: immunoSEQ multiplex PCR. This table holds 120,000 to 150,000 clones, 90% found once. CDR1 is SGHKS and CDR2 is YYEKEE in the germline V gene (reference sequence). Between the trimmed V and J ends, which lost 1 base and 3 bases, there was a span of 5 bases. This CDR3 has 12 amino acids. Broader study findings: After two AZD1222 doses, spike-specific TCR breadth and depth rose versus day 0. It was only after the peak T cell response that any repertoires were sampled. Most donors were white British, females outnumbered males, and clonal diversity was possibly underestimated.

The TCR was taken from an adult in good health. The chain carries TRBV5-5 and TRBJ2-7; D remains unclear. The sample in question was peripheral blood, obtained on day 0 of AZD1222 vaccination. DNA of the CDR3: TGTGCCAGCAGCTTGCTGGACTACGAGCAGTACTTC. It specifies CASSLLDYEQYF.